The 27 T cell receptor beta chains listed next were all sequenced from one sample in a study of cytomegalovirus exposure and HLA in healthy donors. Use of 60 Vbeta and 13 Jbeta primers characterized the PCR. The data were produced by immunoSEQ multiplex PCR, yet TCRdb's version contains in-frame clones alone and is incomplete. The table includes around 92,000 clones, around 74% detected once. Sequencing input: PBMCs. Receptors were obtained from a woman aged 70-85 years in good health and CMV-seropositive.

The chain uses TRBV4-2 and TRBJ2-1; TRBD2 matches at 10 bases. CDR1 and CDR2 from the germline V gene are LGHNA and YNFKEQ. This CDR3 comprises 16 residues. Losses at the gene ends were 0 bases for V and 3 bases for J; bases not matched to a gene: 2. The CDR3, as DNA: TGTGCCAGCAGCCAAGAGGGACTAGCGAACTACAATGAGCAGTTCTTC. As protein: CASSQEGLANYNEQFF.

The chain has TRBV6-5 and TRBJ2-7; a possible D gene is TRBD2 (5 bases). There are 13 residues in the CDR3. V lost 2 bases to trimming and J lost 3 bases, with 8 bases between them. Germline CDR1 is MNHEY and CDR2 is SVGAGI. The chain's CDR3 is CASSYRGSYEQYF. In nucleotides, the CDR3 is TGTGCCAGCAGTTACCGGGGAAGCTACGAGCAGTACTTC.

This clone was seen more than once but under ten times. The chain has TRBV7-3 and TRBJ2-3; 8 positions match TRBD1. The CDR3 contains 13 residues. Germline V lookup: CDR1 SGHTA, CDR2 FQGTGA. V shed 3 bases, J shed 6 bases, and the junction held 2 bases outside the gene matches. CDR3 loop: CASSFQGADTQYF. As DNA, the CDR3 is TGTGCCAGCAGCTTCCAGGGGGCCGATACGCAGTATTTT.

The chain employs TRBV9 and TRBJ2-5; no clear D gene. The CDR3 runs 17 residues. V lost 1 base and J 0 bases, leaving 16 bases between the germline ends. The V gene's germline CDR1 is SGDLS and CDR2 YYNGEE. Here the CDR3 DNA reads TGTGCCAGCAGCGTAACGGTCGGGTCGTGGGACCAAGAGACCCAGTACTTC. Its protein is CASSVTVGSWDQETQYF.

The table lists this clone with a few counts. The rearrangement joins TRBV5-4 to TRBJ2-7; 8 positions agree with TRBD1. The CDR3 has 15 amino acids. Unmatched junction bases numbered 7, after V lost 3 bases and J lost 2 bases. CDR1 is SGHNT, CDR2 YYREEE, per germline (reference sequence). The CDR3 sequence: CASSSAWTGPYEQYF. In nucleotides, the CDR3 is TGTGCCAGCAGCTCAGCTTGGACAGGGCCCTACGAGCAGTACTTC.

The chain uses TRBV30 and TRBJ2-6; tentatively, D is TRBD2 (5 bases). Germline CDR1 and CDR2: GTSNPN and SVGIG (reference sequence). There are 18 residues in the CDR3. V was cut by 2 bases and J by 0 bases, with 17 bases left in between. For the CDR3, the DNA is TGTGCCTGGAGTACTTTACAGAGGGCTAGCTCTGGGGCCAACGTCCTGACTTTC. Encoded protein: CAWSTLQRASSGANVLTF. Supplemented by reference TRBV30 and TRBJ2-6, the full variable domain reads SQTIHQWPATLVQPVGSPLSLECTVEGTSNPNLYWYRQAAGRGLQLLFYSVGIGQISSEVPQNLSASRPQDRQFILSSKKLLLSDSGFYLCAWSTLQRASSGANVLTFGAGSRLTVL.

Written as DNA, the CDR3 is TGTGCCAGCAGTGAAAGGCGGGCCGGTAACACCGGGGAGCTGTTTTTT. Protein product: CASSERRAGNTGELFF. The chain employs TRBV2 and TRBJ2-2; maybe TRBD2 (5 bases). The CDR3 loop spans 16 amino acids. Germline V gene data show CDR1 as SNHLY and CDR2 as FYNNEI. Trimming left V 2 bases short and J 2 bases short, with 12 bases between.

This clone appeared a few times. Here the CDR3 reads CARRAGQGASGANVLTF. Here the CDR3 DNA reads TGTGCCAGGAGAGCGGGACAGGGGGCATCAGGGGCCAACGTCCTGACTTTC. V is TRBV7-8 and J is TRBJ2-6; TRBD1 agrees at 12 bases. CDR3 length equals 17 residues. J was trimmed by 4 bases and V by 9 bases; bases with no gene match: 10. Germline V gene sequence: CDR1 SGHVS, CDR2 FQNEAQ.

The genes are TRBV9 and TRBJ1-1; D is unresolved. The CDR3 is 14 residues long. The V end lost 2 bases, the J end lost 5 bases, and 13 bases lay between the germline ends. Germline CDR1 and CDR2: SGDLS and YYNGEE. The CDR3 DNA is TGTGCCAGCAGCGTCGGCTCGGGGTGGACTGAAGCTTTCTTT. It yields the protein CASSVGSGWTEAFF.

The chain employs TRBV6-5 and TRBJ2-2; a possible D gene is TRBD2 (5 bases). The CDR3 length is 14 residues. The V end was cut by 6 bases, the J end by 6 bases, with 14 bases between. The germline V gene encodes CDR1 MNHEY and CDR2 SVGAGI. CDR3 in amino acids: CASSPTAAAGELFF. The CDR3 DNA is TGTGCCAGCAGCCCCACAGCGGCCGCCGGGGAGCTGTTTTTT.

This clone was seen a few times. The V call is TRBV18, the J call TRBJ1-1; 7 bases map to TRBD1. Germline V lookup: CDR1 KGHSH, CDR2 LQKENI. V was clipped by 1 base and J by 4 bases; unmatched bases: 15. There are 18 residues in the CDR3. The CDR3 DNA follows: TGTGCCAGCTCACCACGTGGGGGACAGCTAACCCTAGCCACTGAAGCTTTCTTT. Amino acids: CASSPRGGQLTLATEAFF.

The chain is built from TRBV6-5 and TRBJ2-7; D is perhaps TRBD1 (6 bases). V lost 6 bases to trimming and J lost 6 bases, with 18 bases between them. The CDR3 covers 14 residues. In germline, CDR1 is MNHEY, CDR2 SVGAGI. The CDR3 is CASRDIQGKGEQYF. The CDR3 DNA sequence: TGTGCCAGCAGGGATATACAGGGTAAAGGCGAGCAGTACTTC.

The V and J genes are TRBV11-1 and TRBJ2-1; 9 nucleotides line up with TRBD1. The CDR3 runs to 16 residues. With V trimmed by 2 bases and J by 6 bases, 8 bases remained unmatched. CDR1 and CDR2 (germline): SGHAT, FQDESV (reference sequence). The CDR3 protein is CASSLPRDRVGNEQFF. Written as DNA, the CDR3 is TGTGCCAGCAGCTTACCCCGGGACAGGGTAGGCAATGAGCAGTTCTTC. Full variable domain (missing parts from reference TRBV11-1 and TRBJ2-1): EAEVAQSPRYKITEKSQAVAFWCDPISGHATLYWYRQILGQGPELLVQFQDESVVDDSQLPKDRFSAERLKGVDSTLKIQPAELGDSAMYLCASSLPRDRVGNEQFFGPGTRLTVL.

The V gene is TRBV5-1, the J gene TRBJ2-2; D is perhaps TRBD1 (6 bases). There are 15 residues in the CDR3. Trimming left V 4 bases short and J 3 bases short, with 13 bases between. Germline lookup yields CDR1 SGHRS and CDR2 YFSETQ. CDR3 in DNA: TGCGCCAGCAGCATACAGGGTTTGGACACCGGGGAGCTGTTTTTT. Protein product: CASSIQGLDTGELFF.

The chain links TRBV5-8 to TRBJ1-1; 7 bases are a match to TRBD1. In germline, CDR1 is SGHTS, CDR2 YDEGEE. V shed 2 bases, J shed 0 bases, and the junction held 7 bases outside the gene matches. This CDR3 comprises 16 residues. DNA for the CDR3: TGTGCCAGCAGCTTTCGACAGGGTAAAATGAACACTGAAGCTTTCTTT. Translating it yields CASSFRQGKMNTEAFF.

CDR3 in DNA: TGTGCCAGTAGGGGTAGGGCGGGAGGTGCCCAAGGCACCGGGGAGCTGTTTTTT. Amino acid sequence: CASRGRAGGAQGTGELFF. The genes are TRBV19 and TRBJ2-2, with TRBD2 matching over 8 bases. V lost 6 bases, J lost 4 bases, and 16 bases stayed unmatched. Per the germline V gene, CDR1 is LNHDA and CDR2 is SQIVND (reference sequence). CDR3 length: 18 residues.

The chain carries TRBV6-5 and TRBJ2-3, with TRBD2 matching over 8 bases. CDR1 and CDR2 from the germline V gene are MNHEY and SVGAGI. The CDR3 is 14 amino acids. V was clipped by 2 bases and J by 3 bases; unmatched bases: 1. CDR3 bases: TGTGCCAGCAGTTACGGCGGGGGGACAGATACGCAGTATTTT. This gives the protein CASSYGGGTDTQYF.

The CDR3 loop reads CAISGSGSYNEQFF. In nucleotides, the CDR3 is TGTGCCATCAGTGGATCAGGCTCCTACAATGAGCAGTTCTTC. The chain has TRBV10-3 and TRBJ2-1; unclear D gene. This CDR3 region has 14 residues. Germline-derived CDR1 and CDR2 are ENHRY and SYGVKD. Trimming took 4 bases from V and 0 from J, leaving 7 bases between them.

V and J are TRBV5-1 and TRBJ2-7; the match to TRBD2 covers 10 bases. V dropped 2 bases and J dropped 7; count of bases not matched to a gene: 9. The CDR3 contains 15 residues. The germline gives CDR1 SGHRS, CDR2 YFSETQ. CDR3 loop: CASSFTSGDRGEQYF. CDR3 nucleotides: TGCGCCAGCAGCTTTACTAGCGGGGACCGGGGAGAGCAGTACTTC. The full variable domain, with the rest looked up from reference TRBV5-1 and TRBJ2-7, is KAGVTQTPRYLIKTRGQQVTLSCSPISGHRSVSWYQQTPGQGLQFLFEYFSETQRNKGNFPGRFSGRQFSNSRSEMNVSTLELGDSALYLCASSFTSGDRGEQYFGPGTRLTVT.

This clone appeared a few times. The genes are TRBV5-5 and TRBJ2-7; TRBD1 might be the D (5 bases). Per germline, CDR1 SGHKS and CDR2 YYEKEE (reference sequence). The CDR3 length is 13 residues. Trimming took 4 bases from V and 9 from J, leaving 17 bases between them. The CDR3 DNA is TGTGCCAGCAGCCCAAACACAGGTACCCGGCAGTACTTC. Residues: CASSPNTGTRQYF.

This rearrangement joins TRBV9 to TRBJ2-7; 7 bases are shared with TRBD1. The CDR3 is 14 amino acids. With 0 bases clipped from V and 4 bases from J, the junction kept 4 bases outside the gene matches. Germline CDR1 reads SGDLS; CDR2 reads YYNGEE. The CDR3 reads CASSVGTGLYEQYF. The CDR3 bases are TGTGCCAGCAGCGTAGGGACAGGTTTGTACGAGCAGTACTTC. The whole variable domain, remainder taken from reference TRBV9 and TRBJ2-7, is DSGVTQTPKHLITATGQRVTLRCSPRSGDLSVYWYQQSLDQGLQFLIQYYNGEERAKGNILERFSAQQFPDLHSELNLSSLELGDSALYFCASSVGTGLYEQYFGPGTRLTVT.

The chain couples TRBV7-2 to TRBJ1-3; 7 bases fit TRBD1. Losses at the gene ends were 5 bases for V and 4 bases for J; bases not matched to a gene: 5. Germline assignment: CDR1 SGHTA and CDR2 FQGNSA. The length of the CDR3 is 14 residues. The CDR3 reads CASSLQGPGNTIYF. The CDR3, as DNA: TGTGCCAGCAGCCTACAGGGGCCGGGAAACACCATATATTTT.

The chain carries TRBV5-1 and TRBJ2-5; TRBD2 aligns across 8 bases. The trim removed 0 bases at V and 3 bases at J, leaving 7 bases unmatched. The length of the CDR3 is 16 residues. Germline V lookup: CDR1 SGHRS, CDR2 YFSETQ. This CDR3 reads CASSLEASGPKETQYF. In DNA, the CDR3 is TGCGCCAGCAGCTTGGAGGCTAGCGGGCCAAAAGAGACCCAGTACTTC.

The chain recombines TRBV5-6 with TRBJ2-7, with D maybe TRBD2 (6 bases). The CDR3 contains 13 residues. V lost 3 bases to trimming and J lost 2 bases, with 9 bases between them. Germline V gene data show CDR1 as SGHDT and CDR2 as YYEEEE. The CDR3, as DNA: TGTGCCAGCAGCTGGGGGGAGACCTACGAGCAGTACTTC. Its protein product is CASSWGETYEQYF.

The rearrangement uses TRBV11-3 and TRBJ2-3, with 12 bases fitting TRBD2. Germline lookup yields CDR1 SGHNT and CDR2 YENEEA. Trimming cost V 0 bases and J 2 bases; bases outside gene matches: 6. The length of the CDR3 is 18 residues. The CDR3: CASSLDVTSGGVTDTQYF. Here the CDR3 DNA reads TGTGCCAGCAGCTTAGATGTGACTAGCGGGGGAGTCACAGATACGCAGTATTTT.

V usage is TRBV9 and J usage is TRBJ2-1; no clear D. Trimming stripped 0 bases from V and 3 bases from J, with 7 bases between. The CDR3 extends over 14 amino acids. Per germline, CDR1 SGDLS and CDR2 YYNGEE. The CDR3 reads CASSVDRVYNEQFF. The CDR3 nucleotides are TGTGCCAGCAGCGTAGACCGGGTCTACAATGAGCAGTTCTTC.

The chain combines TRBV28 with TRBJ2-1; D is possibly TRBD1 (5 bases). The CDR3 loop spans 13 amino acids. Between the trimmed V and J ends, which lost 8 bases and 0 bases, there was a span of 8 bases. Germline lookup yields CDR1 MDHEN and CDR2 SYDVKM. As DNA, the CDR3 is TGTGCCAGCGGGGCCAGCTCCTACAATGAGCAGTTCTTC. Protein: CASGASSYNEQFF.